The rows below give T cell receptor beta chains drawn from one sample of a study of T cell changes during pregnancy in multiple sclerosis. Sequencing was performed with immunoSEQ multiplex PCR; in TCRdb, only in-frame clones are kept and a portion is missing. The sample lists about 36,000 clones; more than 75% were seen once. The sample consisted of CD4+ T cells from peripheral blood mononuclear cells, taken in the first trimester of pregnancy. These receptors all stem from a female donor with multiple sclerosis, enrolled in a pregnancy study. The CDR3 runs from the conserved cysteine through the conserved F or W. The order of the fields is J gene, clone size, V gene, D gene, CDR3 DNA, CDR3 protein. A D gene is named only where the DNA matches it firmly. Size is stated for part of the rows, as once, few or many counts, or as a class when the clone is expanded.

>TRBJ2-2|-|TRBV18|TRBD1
TGTGCCAGCTCAACAGGGGGAGGCACCGGGGAGCTGTTTTTT
CASSTGGGTGELFF
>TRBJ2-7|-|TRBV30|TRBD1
TGTGCCTGGAGAGCAGGGGGATCACCCTACGAGCAGTACTTC
CAWRAGGSPYEQYF
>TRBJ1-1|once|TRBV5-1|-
TGCGCCAGCAGCCCGCGGGAAGGCTACACTGAAGCTTTCTTT
CASSPREGYTEAFF
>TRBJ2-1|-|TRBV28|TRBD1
TGTGCCAGCCGGGACAGCCCCAGTCAGCCGTTCTTC
CASRDSPSQPFF
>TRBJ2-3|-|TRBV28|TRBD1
TGTGCCAGCAGTAGGGACAGACTCACAGATACGCAGTATTTT
CASSRDRLTDTQYF
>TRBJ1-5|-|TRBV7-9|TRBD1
TGTGCCAGCAGCTTACAGGGGGCCCATCAGCCCCAGCATTTT
CASSLQGAHQPQHF
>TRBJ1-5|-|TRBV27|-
TGTGCCAGCAGTTTAAGGTCAGGGGTCAATCAGCCCCAGCATTTT
CASSLRSGVNQPQHF
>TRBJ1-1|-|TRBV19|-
TGTGCCAGTAGTATGAACGGGGGGCGAGGGAACACTGAAGCTTTCTTT
CASSMNGGRGNTEAFF
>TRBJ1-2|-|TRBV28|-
TGTGCCAGCACCCCCGCGGGCCTTTTATCCGCAGGATATGGCTACACCTTC
CASTPAGLLSAGYGYTF
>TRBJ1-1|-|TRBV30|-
TGTGCCTGGAGGGAACAGGGAACCCTTCCTAGTGCTTTCTTT
CAWREQGTLPSAFF
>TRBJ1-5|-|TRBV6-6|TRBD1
TGTGCCAGCAGTTACCCCGGGACAGGGATGCAGCCCCAGCATTTT
CASSYPGTGMQPQHF
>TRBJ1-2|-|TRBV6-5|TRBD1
TGTGCCAGCAGTTACCTAGGGGACAGCCGGGGGTATGGCTACACCTTC
CASSYLGDSRGYGYTF
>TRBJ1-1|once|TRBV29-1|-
TGCAGCGTCGGAAATAAAGGGGGTCCTGAAGCTTTCTTT
CSVGNKGGPEAFF
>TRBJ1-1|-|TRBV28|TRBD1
TGTGCCAGCAGTCTACAGGGGGCAAGAGCTTTCTTT
CASSLQGARAFF
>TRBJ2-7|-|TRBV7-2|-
TGTGCCAGCAGCCCCTGGGGGGGCAGAGACTACGAGCAGTACTTC
CASSPWGGRDYEQYF
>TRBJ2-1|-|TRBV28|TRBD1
TGTGCCAGCAGTACAGGGGAGCACGAGCAGTTCTTC
CASSTGEHEQFF
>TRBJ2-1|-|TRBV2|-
TGTGCCAGCAGGTTAGGGACTCTCGCTGGGCAGTTCTTC
CASRLGTLAGQFF
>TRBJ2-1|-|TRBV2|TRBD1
TGTGCCAGCAGTACGACAGGGGGGTACAATGAGCAGTTCTTC
CASSTTGGYNEQFF
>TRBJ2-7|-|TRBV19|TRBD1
TGTGCCAGTAGTATCGAGGGGGCCCACAGGGGATCCGAGCAGTACTTC
CASSIEGAHRGSEQYF
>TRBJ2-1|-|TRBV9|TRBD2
TGTGCCAGCAGCGTAGGCGGGAGGTCCTACAATGAGCAGTTCTTC
CASSVGGRSYNEQFF
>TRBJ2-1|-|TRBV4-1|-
TGCGCCGCCGCGGATCTTAATATAGTGTCCTACAATGAGCAGTTCTTC
CAAADLNIVSYNEQFF
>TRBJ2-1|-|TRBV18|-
TGTGCCAGCTCCCCCAACAATGAGCAGTTCTTC
CASSPNNEQFF
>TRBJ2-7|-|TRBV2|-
TGTGCCAGCAGCGATCCCCGGGACATCGGCTACGAGCAGTACTTC
CASSDPRDIGYEQYF
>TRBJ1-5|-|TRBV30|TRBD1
TGTGCCTGGAGTACCGGACAGGGGCTCAATCAGCCCCAGCATTTT
CAWSTGQGLNQPQHF
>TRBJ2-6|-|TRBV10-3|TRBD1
TGTGCCATCACTAGGACAGGGGGCTCTGGGGCCAACGTCCTGACTTTC
CAITRTGGSGANVLTF
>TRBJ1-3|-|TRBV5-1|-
TGCGCCAGCAGTCAGGGCAGGGACTCTGGAAACACCATATATTTT
CASSQGRDSGNTIYF
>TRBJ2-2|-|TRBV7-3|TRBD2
TGTGCCAGCAGCGGCGGGGGGGCCGGCACCGGGGAGCTGTTTTTT
CASSGGGAGTGELFF
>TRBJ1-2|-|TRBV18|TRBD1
TGTGCCAGCTCACCATCCTTGACAGGGACTTATGGAGGCTACACCTTC
CASSPSLTGTYGGYTF
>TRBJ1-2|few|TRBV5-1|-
TGCGCCAGCAGCCGGACCAGGGACTATGGCTACACCTTC
CASSRTRDYGYTF
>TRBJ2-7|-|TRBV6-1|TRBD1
TGTGCCAGCAGTGAAGGGGACAGGGGGATTTACGAGCAGTACTTC
CASSEGDRGIYEQYF
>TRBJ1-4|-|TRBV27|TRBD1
TGTGCCAGCACCTACAGACAGGGGGGTAATGAAAAACTGTTTTTT
CASTYRQGGNEKLFF
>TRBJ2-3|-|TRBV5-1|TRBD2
TGCGCCAGCAGCTTCCTAGCGGGAGGGTCCACAGATACGCAGTATTTT
CASSFLAGGSTDTQYF
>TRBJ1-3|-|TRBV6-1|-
TGTGCCAGCAGTGAGCTCGGGGGTAGCTCTGGAAACACCATATATTTT
CASSELGGSSGNTIYF
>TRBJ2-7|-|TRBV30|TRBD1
TGTGCCTGGATGACAGGGTACTACGAGCAGTACTTC
CAWMTGYYEQYF
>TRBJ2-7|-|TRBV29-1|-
TGCAGCGTTGAAGGGGGGGACTACGAGCAGTACTTC
CSVEGGDYEQYF
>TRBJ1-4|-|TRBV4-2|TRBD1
TGTGCCAGCAGCCCGGACAGGACTAATGAAAAACTGTTTTTT
CASSPDRTNEKLFF
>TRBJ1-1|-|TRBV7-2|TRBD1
TGTGCCAGCAGCTTCGGGTGGGACAGTGAAGCTTTCTTT
CASSFGWDSEAFF
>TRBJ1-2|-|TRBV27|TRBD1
TGTGCCAGCAGTTTCGCCTCGAGGACAGGGGGCCTTGGCTACACCTTC
CASSFASRTGGLGYTF
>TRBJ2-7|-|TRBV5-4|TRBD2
TGTGCCAGCAGCCTCGGACTAGCGGACGTTTCCTACGAGCAGTACTTC
CASSLGLADVSYEQYF
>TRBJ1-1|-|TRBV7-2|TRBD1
TGTGCCAGCAGCTTAGCGACAGGGGGCCTGAACACTGAAGCTTTCTTT
CASSLATGGLNTEAFF
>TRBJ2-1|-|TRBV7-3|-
TGTGCCAGCAGCTTAAATCGGGAAGTAGGCAATGAGCAGTTCTTC
CASSLNREVGNEQFF
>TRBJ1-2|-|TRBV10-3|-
TGTGCCATCAGTGAGTCTCTAGGACAGTTTGGGTATGGCTACACCTTC
CAISESLGQFGYGYTF
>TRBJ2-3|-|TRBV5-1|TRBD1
TGCGCCAGCAGCTTGGGAAGACAGGGAAACACAGATACGCAGTATTTT
CASSLGRQGNTDTQYF